This section outlines one T cell receptor beta chain sequence together with its context. The antigen remains undetermined. This entry belongs to a study of cytomegalovirus exposure and HLA in healthy donors. Study results and caveats: Later work found that TCR association rates differed between HLA loci; DRB1 had the most and HLA-C the fewest. There were several of the most significant clusters that appeared linked to common viral pathogens in a later analysis. Across donors, presence/absence analyses took sequencing depth to be roughly uniform.

PCR primers comprised 60 Vbeta and 13 Jbeta primers. Profiling relied on immunoSEQ multiplex PCR, and the TCRdb table lists in-frame clones only, not all of them. The data show under 150,000 clones, with approximately 84% seen just once and less than 2% held by the top ten. In germline, CDR1 is MDHEN, CDR2 SYDVKM. The junction had 7 bases not matched to a gene; V was cut back by 5 bases and J by 4 bases. The CDR3 sequence is 14 residues long. The sequence came from a middle-aged woman in good health and CMV-seronegative. The sequenced material came from PBMCs. The chain uses TRBV28 and TRBJ1-1, with TRBD1 identical over 7 bases. The CDR3 DNA reads TGTGCCAGCAGTGACCAGGGGGTCGGCACTGAAGCTTTCTTT. Translating it yields CASSDQGVGTEAFF.